This entry describes one TCR beta chain. What it recognizes is unknown. This sample stems from a study of graft-versus-host responses after intestinal transplantation. Study information: The study gave all recipients anti-thymocyte globulin induction, then tacrolimus and steroids for about 3 years.

The V end lost 4 bases, the J end lost 3 bases, and 4 bases lay between the germline ends. The CDR3 totals 12 residues. The germline V gene encodes CDR1 MDHEN and CDR2 SYDVKM. General study points: Recipient-marrow GvH clones were detected, some having first appeared in ileum or blood. Individuals carrying graft-donor T cell macrochimerism showed high graft-versus-host to host-versus-graft clonal ratios in allografts. Early post-transplant HvG declines showed an association with peak circulating GvH clone levels.

Assay used: immunoSEQ multiplex PCR; TCRdb lists only in-frame clones, some missing. The sample carries about 51,000 clones, roughly nine tenths recorded once. J is TRBJ1-5 and V is TRBV28; unclear D gene. This specimen was unstimulated CD4+ T cells sorted from spleen or lymph node cells, taken before transplant. This TCR derives from a human donor who was the organ donor for an intestinal transplant. The CDR3 DNA follows: TGTGCCAGCAGTTACACCAATCAGCCCCAGCATTTT. It translates to CASSYTNQPQHF.